This T cell receptor (beta chain) stems from a study of human T cells and chemical hapten exposure. Turning to the study itself: Slight volume differences across pooled libraries mainly accounted for varying per-sample TCR yields.

On this clonotype itself: What it recognizes is unknown.

J lost 3 bases, V lost 0 bases, and 5 bases had no gene match. Germline-derived CDR1 and CDR2 are SGHRS and YFSETQ. The CDR3 runs 15 residues. The total RNA was obtained from whole blood that was not fractionated. Study observations and caveats: TCRs above 1 in 1000 frequency did not change with DPC sensitization.

Individual cDNA molecules each carried unique molecular identifiers attached by the library. Per the authors' pipeline: The number of TCRs in each sample had a median of approximately 95,000 and spanned about 23,224 to 700,000. Using its own MiXCR run on the reads, TCRdb lists one record per CDR3 protein. The V and J calls were determined by TCRdb, not by the authors. The sample has fewer than 300 distinct CDR3 sequences, around 57% seen once. The chain is built from TRBV5-1 and TRBJ2-7; 8 bases map to TRBD1. The sample was whole blood. This TCR derives from a human donor who had alopecia or was a healthy volunteer (not recorded which). Some clones in this sample may be carry-over from other donors' samples. This table probably holds off-target reads from a library built for another chain. The CDR3 region is CASSLGTGTFYEQYF. For the CDR3, the DNA is TGCGCCAGCAGCTTGGGGACAGGGACTTTCTACGAGCAGTACTTC. Looking up the rest from reference TRBV5-1 and TRBJ2-7 gives the full variable domain: KAGVTQTPRYLIKTRGQQVTLSCSPISGHRSVSWYQQTPGQGLQFLFEYFSETQRNKGNFPGRFSGRQFSNSRSEMNVSTLELGDSALYLCASSLGTGTFYEQYFGPGTRLTVT.